This record concerns one TCR beta chain sequence. The entry originates in a study of technical replicates of blood from a few donors. Using immunoSEQ multiplex PCR, the repertoire was profiled, and TCRdb retains in-frame clones only, with some absent. The table records around 69,000 clones, approximately 90% of them present only once. Germline assignment: CDR1 KGHSH and CDR2 LQKENI. J was trimmed by 9 bases and V by 6 bases; bases with no gene match: 14. This CDR3 is 15 amino acids long. The clonotype comes from a human donor in good health. Some clones in this sample may be carry-over from other donors' samples. The chain employs TRBV18 and TRBJ2-1; 7 bases match TRBD1. The source material was PBMCs. The CDR3: CASSPTGAPLVEQFF. CDR3 nucleotide sequence: TGTGCCAGCTCCCCCACAGGGGCCCCGTTAGTTGAGCAGTTCTTC.